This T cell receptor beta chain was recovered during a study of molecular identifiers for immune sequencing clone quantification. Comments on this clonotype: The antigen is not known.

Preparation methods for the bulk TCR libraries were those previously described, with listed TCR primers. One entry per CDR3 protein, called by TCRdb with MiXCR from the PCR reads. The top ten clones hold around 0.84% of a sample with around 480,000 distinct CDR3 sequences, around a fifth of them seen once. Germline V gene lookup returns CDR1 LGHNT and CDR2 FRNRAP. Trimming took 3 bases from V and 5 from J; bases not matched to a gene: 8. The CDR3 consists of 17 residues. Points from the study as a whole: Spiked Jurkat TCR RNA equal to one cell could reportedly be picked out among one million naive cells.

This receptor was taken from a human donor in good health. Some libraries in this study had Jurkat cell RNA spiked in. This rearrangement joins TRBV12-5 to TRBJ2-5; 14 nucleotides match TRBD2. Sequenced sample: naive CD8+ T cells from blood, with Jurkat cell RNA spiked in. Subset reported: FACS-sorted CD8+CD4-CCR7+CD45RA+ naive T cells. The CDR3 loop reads CASGFWGLAGVLETQYF. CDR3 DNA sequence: TGTGCTAGTGGTTTTTGGGGACTAGCGGGAGTACTGGAGACCCAGTACTTC.